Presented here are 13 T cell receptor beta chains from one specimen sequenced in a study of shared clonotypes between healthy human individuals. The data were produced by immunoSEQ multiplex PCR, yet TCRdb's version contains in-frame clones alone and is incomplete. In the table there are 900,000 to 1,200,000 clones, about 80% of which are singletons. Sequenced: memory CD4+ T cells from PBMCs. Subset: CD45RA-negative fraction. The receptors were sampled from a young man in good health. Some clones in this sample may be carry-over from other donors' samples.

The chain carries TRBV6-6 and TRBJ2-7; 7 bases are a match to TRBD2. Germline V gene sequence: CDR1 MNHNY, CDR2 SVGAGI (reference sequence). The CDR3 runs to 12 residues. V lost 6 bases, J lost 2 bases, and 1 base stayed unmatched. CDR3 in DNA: TGTGCCAGCAGGGGGGGGGCCTACGAGCAGTACTTC. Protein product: CASRGGAYEQYF.

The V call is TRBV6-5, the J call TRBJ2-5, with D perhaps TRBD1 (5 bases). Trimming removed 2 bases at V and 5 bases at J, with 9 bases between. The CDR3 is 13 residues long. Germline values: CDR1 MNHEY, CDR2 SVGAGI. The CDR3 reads CASSYGALETQYF. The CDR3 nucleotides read TGTGCCAGCAGTTACGGGGCTTTGGAGACCCAGTACTTC.

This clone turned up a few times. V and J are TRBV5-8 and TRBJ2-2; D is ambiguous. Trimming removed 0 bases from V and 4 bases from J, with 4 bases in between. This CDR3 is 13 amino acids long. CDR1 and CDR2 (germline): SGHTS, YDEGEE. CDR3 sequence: CASSLGPTGELFF. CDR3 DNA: TGTGCCAGCAGCTTGGGACCCACCGGGGAGCTGTTTTTT.

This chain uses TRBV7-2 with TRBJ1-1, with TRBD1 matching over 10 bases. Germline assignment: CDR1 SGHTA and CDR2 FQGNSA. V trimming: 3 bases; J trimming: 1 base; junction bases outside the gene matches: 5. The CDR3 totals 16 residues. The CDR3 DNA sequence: TGTGCCAGCAGCTTGACAGGGGGCGGCGGGAACACTGAAGCTTTCTTT. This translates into CASSLTGGGGNTEAFF.

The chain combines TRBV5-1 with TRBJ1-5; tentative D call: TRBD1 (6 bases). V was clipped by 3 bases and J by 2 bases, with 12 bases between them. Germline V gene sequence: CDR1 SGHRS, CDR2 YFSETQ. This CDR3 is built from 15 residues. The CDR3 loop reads CASSSYPGGNQPQHF. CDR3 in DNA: TGCGCCAGCAGCTCCTACCCAGGGGGCAATCAGCCCCAGCATTTT.

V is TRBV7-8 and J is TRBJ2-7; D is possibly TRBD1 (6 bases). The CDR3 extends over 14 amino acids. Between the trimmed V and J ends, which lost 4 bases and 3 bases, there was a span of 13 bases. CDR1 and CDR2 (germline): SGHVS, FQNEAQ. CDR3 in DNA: TGTGCCAGCAGCTACGGGACATTCAACTACGAGCAGTACTTC. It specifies CASSYGTFNYEQYF.

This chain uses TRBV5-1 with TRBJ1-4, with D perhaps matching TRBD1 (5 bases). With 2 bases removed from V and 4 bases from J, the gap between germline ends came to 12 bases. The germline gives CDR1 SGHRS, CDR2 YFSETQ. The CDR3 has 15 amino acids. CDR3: CASSLEGHSNEKLFF. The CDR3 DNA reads TGCGCCAGCAGCTTAGAAGGACACAGTAATGAAAAACTGTTTTTT.

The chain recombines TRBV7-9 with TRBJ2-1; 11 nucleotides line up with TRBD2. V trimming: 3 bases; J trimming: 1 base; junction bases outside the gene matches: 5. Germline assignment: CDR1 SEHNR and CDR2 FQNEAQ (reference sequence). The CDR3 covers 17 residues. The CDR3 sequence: CASSLVAGGDSYNEQFF. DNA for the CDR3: TGTGCCAGCAGCTTGGTAGCGGGAGGGGATTCCTACAATGAGCAGTTCTTC.

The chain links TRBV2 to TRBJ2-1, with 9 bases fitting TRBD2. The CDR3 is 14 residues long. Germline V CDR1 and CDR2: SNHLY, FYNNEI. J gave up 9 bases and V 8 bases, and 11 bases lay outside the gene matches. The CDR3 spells CASVIAGAGGEQFF. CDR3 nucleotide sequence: TGTGCCAGCGTAATAGCGGGAGCGGGTGGTGAGCAGTTCTTC. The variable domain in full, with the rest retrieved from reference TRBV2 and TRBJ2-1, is EPEVTQTPSHQVTQMGQEVILRCVPISNHLYFYWYRQILGQKVEFLVSFYNNEISEKSEIFDDQFSVERPDGSNFTLKIRSTKLEDSAMYFCASVIAGAGGEQFFGPGTRLTVL.

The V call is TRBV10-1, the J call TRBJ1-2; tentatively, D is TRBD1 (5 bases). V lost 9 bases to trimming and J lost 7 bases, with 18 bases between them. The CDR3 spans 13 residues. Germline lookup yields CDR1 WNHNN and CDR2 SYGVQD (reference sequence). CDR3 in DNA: TGCGCCAGTCGGGACGGTCCTATGTCTGGCTACACCTTC. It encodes CASRDGPMSGYTF.

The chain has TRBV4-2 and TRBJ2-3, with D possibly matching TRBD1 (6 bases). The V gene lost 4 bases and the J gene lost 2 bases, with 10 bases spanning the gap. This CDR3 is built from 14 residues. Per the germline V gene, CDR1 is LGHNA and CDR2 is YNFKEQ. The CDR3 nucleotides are TGTGCCAGCAGCCGGGGACATCTCACAGATACGCAGTATTTT. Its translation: CASSRGHLTDTQYF.

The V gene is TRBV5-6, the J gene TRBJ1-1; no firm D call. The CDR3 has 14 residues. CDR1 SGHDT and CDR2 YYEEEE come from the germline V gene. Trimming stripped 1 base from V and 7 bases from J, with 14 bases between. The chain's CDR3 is CASSLRAPWGEAFF. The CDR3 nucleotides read TGTGCCAGCAGCTTGCGAGCCCCTTGGGGTGAAGCTTTCTTT.

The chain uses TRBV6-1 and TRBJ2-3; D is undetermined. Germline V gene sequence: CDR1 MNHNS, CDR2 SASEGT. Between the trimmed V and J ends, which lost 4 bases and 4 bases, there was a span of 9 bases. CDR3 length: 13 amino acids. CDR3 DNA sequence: TGTGCCAGCAGTGGCGTGAGCCCAGATACGCAGTATTTT. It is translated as CASSGVSPDTQYF.